This T cell receptor beta chain derives from a study of T cell repertoires in cytomegalovirus infection. For the study at large: CMV epitopes in the study were HLA-C-restricted (recently identified) and HLA-B-restricted (well studied). Public TCR beta signature analysis indicated the presence of both CMV infection and matching HLA type.

TCRdb re-derived calls from the reads in MiXCR, one entry per CDR3 protein. Of around 900,000 distinct CDR3 sequences detected, roughly 30% appear once; the ten largest clones hold around 15%. The CDR3 loop spans 16 amino acids. The ends lost 0 bases at V and 5 bases at J; junction bases unmatched: 9. In germline, CDR1 is DFQATT, CDR2 SNEGSKA (reference sequence). Study results and caveats: Cumulated frequencies of public TCR beta families served to identify carriers of CMV plus the relevant HLA. HLA-C-restricted, CMV-specific TCR beta clonotypes were dominant ex vivo.

This clonotype was picked up one time. Its specificity is unknown. The conserved final phenylalanine or tryptophan is absent from the CDR3, which likely points to a read error. This TCR was recovered from a human donor in good health (CMV status not recorded). Some clones in this sample may be carry-over from other donors' samples. The chain combines TRBV20-1 with TRBJ1-5; 8 bases agree with TRBD1. Here the sequenced sample was cultured CD8+ T cells from PBMCs, taken from culture after CMV antigen stimulation. In DNA form, the CDR3 reads TGCAGTGCTAGAGATCCGGACAGGGTTTGGGATCAGCCCCAGCATTCT. Translated: CSARDPDRVWDQPQHS.